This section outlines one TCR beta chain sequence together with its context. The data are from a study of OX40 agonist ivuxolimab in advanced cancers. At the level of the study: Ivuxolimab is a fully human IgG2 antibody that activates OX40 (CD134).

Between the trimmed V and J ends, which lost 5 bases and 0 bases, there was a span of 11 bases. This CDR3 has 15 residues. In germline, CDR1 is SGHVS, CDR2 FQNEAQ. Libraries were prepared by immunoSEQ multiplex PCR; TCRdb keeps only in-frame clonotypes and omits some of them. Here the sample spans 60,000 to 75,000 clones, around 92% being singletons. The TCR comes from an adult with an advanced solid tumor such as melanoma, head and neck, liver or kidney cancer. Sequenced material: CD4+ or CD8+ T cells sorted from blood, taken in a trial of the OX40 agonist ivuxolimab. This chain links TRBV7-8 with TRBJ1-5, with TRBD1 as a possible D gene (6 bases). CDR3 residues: CASSTRTVSNQPQHF. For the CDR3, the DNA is TGTGCCAGCAGCACAAGGACAGTTAGCAATCAGCCCCAGCATTTT.